This passage covers 4 T cell receptor beta chains from one sample sequenced in a study of shared clonotypes between healthy human individuals. Sequenced by immunoSEQ multiplex PCR; TCRdb stores in-frame clones only, minus some. The table lists around 320,000 clones, about nine tenths of them singletons. Source material: memory CD8+ T cells sorted from blood. Noted subset: CD45RO+ cells pooled with CCR7-negative TemRA cells. These receptors all stem from a man younger than 35 in good health.

In its sample, this clone was seen a few times. The rearrangement joins TRBV28 to TRBJ1-1, with 7 bases matching TRBD1. V shed 4 bases and J 3 bases; nucleotides not matched to a gene: 8. The CDR3 is 15 amino acids. CDR1 is MDHEN and CDR2 is SYDVKM in the germline V gene. CDR3 residues: CASSSLFQGDTEAFF. CDR3 sequence (DNA): TGTGCCAGCAGTTCCTTATTCCAGGGGGACACTGAAGCTTTCTTT.

V gene TRBV7-8 combines with J gene TRBJ2-2; D is unresolved. This CDR3 is 15 amino acids long. Trimming removed 1 base at V and 3 bases at J, with 9 bases between. CDR1 is SGHVS, CDR2 FQNEAQ, per germline. In DNA form, the CDR3 reads TGTGCCAGCAGCTTAGATTCAGGCTACACCGGGGAGCTGTTTTTT. Its protein product is CASSLDSGYTGELFF.

The chain uses TRBV7-9 and TRBJ2-5; D call uncertain. Trimming removed 1 base from V and 5 bases from J, with 17 bases in between. The CDR3 has 16 amino acids. Germline V CDR1 and CDR2: SEHNR, FQNEAQ (reference sequence). As DNA, the CDR3 is TGTGCCAGCAGCTTAGTAGACGGCCGGCGAGGTGAGACCCAGTACTTC. Encoded protein: CASSLVDGRRGETQYF. The full variable domain, rest sourced from reference TRBV7-9 and TRBJ2-5, is DTGVSQNPRHKITKRGQNVTFRCDPISEHNRLYWYRQTLGQGPEFLTYFQNEAQLEKSRLLSDRFSAERPKGSFSTLEIQRTEQGDSAMYLCASSLVDGRRGETQYFGPGTRLLVL.

V gene TRBV5-6 combines with J gene TRBJ2-5; D may be TRBD1 (6 bases). The germline V and J ends were trimmed by 0 bases and 5 bases, with 17 bases remaining between them. This CDR3 comprises 16 residues. Germline lookup yields CDR1 SGHDT and CDR2 YYEEEE. CDR3 region: CASSLEAKGVVETQYF. The DNA of the CDR3 is TGTGCCAGCAGCTTGGAGGCCAAGGGGGTCGTGGAGACCCAGTACTTC.